This T cell receptor (beta chain) was found in a study of T-cell memory formation after mild COVID-19. The study's findings and limits: The finding that pre-infection memory included some responding clones suggested that cross-reactive memory joined. Clones contracting over day 15 to 85 were CD4/CD8 balanced, with later expanders leaning CD4+.

5'RACE with constant-segment primers yielded barcoded, UMI-tagged TCR alpha and TCR beta cDNA libraries. TCRdb independently ran MiXCR on the 5' RACE reads; one entry per CDR3 protein. This sample has about 350,000 distinct CDR3 sequences, with around 13% found just once. A remark on this clonotype: Its target is not known.

The specimen was PBMCs or a T cell subset sorted from them (not recorded which). The TCR originated in a man between 18 and 29 years old who had mild COVID-19 (a few samples of this study predate the infection). Cell type and time point are not known.

Here the CDR3 DNA reads TGTGCCAGCAGCCGCGGACTAGCGGGGGCTAATCCGGGCGGGCAGTACGTC. It yields the protein CASSRGLAGANPGGQYV. J is TRBJ2-7 and V is TRBV5-5; TRBD2 aligns across 13 bases. The J segment lost 9 bases and the V segment lost 4 bases, leaving 16 bases of the junction unmatched. The CDR3 consists of 17 residues. Germline CDR1 and CDR2: SGHKS and YYEKEE (reference sequence).